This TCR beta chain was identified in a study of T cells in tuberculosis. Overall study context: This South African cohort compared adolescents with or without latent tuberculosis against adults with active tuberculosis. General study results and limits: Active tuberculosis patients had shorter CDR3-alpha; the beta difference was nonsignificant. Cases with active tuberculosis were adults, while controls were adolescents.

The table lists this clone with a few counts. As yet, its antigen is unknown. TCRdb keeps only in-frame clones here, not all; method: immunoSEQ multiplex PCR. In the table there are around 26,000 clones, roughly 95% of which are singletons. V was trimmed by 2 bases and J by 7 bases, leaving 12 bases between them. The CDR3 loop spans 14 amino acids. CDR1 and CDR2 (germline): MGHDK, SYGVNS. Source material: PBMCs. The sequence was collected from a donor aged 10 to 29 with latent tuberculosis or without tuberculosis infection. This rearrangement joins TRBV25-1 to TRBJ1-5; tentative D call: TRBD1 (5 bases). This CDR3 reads CASSESTGGQPQHF. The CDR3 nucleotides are TGTGCCAGCAGTGAAAGCACAGGTGGCCAGCCCCAGCATTTT.